These 15 T cell receptor beta chains were sequenced from one sample in a study of blood T cell repertoires in COVID-19. Only in-frame clones appear in the TCRdb table, and some are missing; sequencing was by immunoSEQ multiplex PCR. Of about 490,000 clones listed, 80% to 90% are singletons. The sequencing sample was made of peripheral blood. Receptors originate from a human donor in a cohort sampled during active COVID-19.

In the case of this clone: Other DNA sequences from this sample encode an identical CDR3 as well. CDR3 bases: TGTGCCAGCAGCCAAGATCGAGGAGAGACCCAGTACTTC. Protein product: CASSQDRGETQYF. This chain connects TRBV3-1 (or the pseudogene TRBV3-2) to TRBJ2-5; no firm D call. With 0 bases removed from V and 4 bases from J, the gap between germline ends came to 6 bases. Germline V CDR1 and CDR2: LGHDT, YNNKEL (reference sequence). The CDR3 extends over 13 amino acids.

CDR3 nucleotide sequence: TGCGCCAGCAGCCAAGATGAAGACAGGACCCCTGAAAAACTGTTTTTT. It encodes CASSQDEDRTPEKLFF. The chain combines TRBV4-3 with TRBJ1-4; weak D call: TRBD1 (6 bases). V lost 0 bases and J 7 bases, leaving 15 bases between the germline ends. The CDR3 contains 16 residues. The germline CDR1 and CDR2 sequences are LGHNA and YSLEER.

This clone was recorded once. V usage is TRBV7-2 and J usage is TRBJ1-1; TRBD1 is a possible D gene (5 bases). This CDR3 is built from 14 residues. Germline-derived CDR1 and CDR2 are SGHTA and FQGNSA. The V and J ends lost 5 bases and 2 bases respectively, with 12 bases between them. CDR3 residues: CASSEGALNTEAFF. In DNA, the CDR3 is TGTGCCAGCAGCGAAGGGGCCCTCAACACTGAAGCTTTCTTT.

This sequence joins TRBV7-2 and TRBJ2-5; 7 nucleotides line up with TRBD1. This CDR3 comprises 14 residues. Germline V gives CDR1 SGHTA, CDR2 FQGNSA. After removal of 4 bases from V and 3 bases from J, the junction contained 5 bases not matched to a gene. CDR3 sequence (DNA): TGTGCCAGCAGCTCCGGGGACAGCAAAGAGACCCAGTACTTC. It yields the protein CASSSGDSKETQYF.

This chain uses TRBV11-2 with TRBJ1-1; the match to TRBD1 covers 9 bases. V shed 5 bases, J shed 3 bases, and the junction held 10 bases outside the gene matches. The CDR3 loop spans 16 amino acids. In germline, CDR1 is SGHAT, CDR2 FQNNGV. The DNA of the CDR3 is TGTGCCAGCAGCCCCCGGACAGGGGCGAGCGACACTGAAGCTTTCTTT. It codes for CASSPRTGASDTEAFF. Variable domain in full (rest from reference TRBV11-2 and TRBJ1-1): EAGVAQSPRYKIIEKRQSVAFWCNPISGHATLYWYQQILGQGPKLLIQFQNNGVVDDSQLPKDRFSAERLKGVDSTLKIQPAKLEDSAVYLCASSPRTGASDTEAFFGQGTRLTVV.

This chain connects TRBV5-4 to TRBJ2-7; D possibly corresponds to TRBD1 (6 bases). V was trimmed by 1 base and J by 2 bases, leaving 16 bases between them. The CDR3 extends over 16 amino acids. Germline CDR1 reads SGHNT; CDR2 reads YYREEE (reference sequence). The CDR3 sequence: CASSLPGDTKTYEQYF. CDR3 in DNA: TGTGCCAGCAGCTTGCCCGGGGACACCAAGACCTACGAGCAGTACTTC.

This rearrangement joins TRBV29-1 to TRBJ2-3, with D perhaps TRBD1 (5 bases). The CDR3 consists of 14 residues. V gave up 4 bases and J gave up 2 bases, with 13 bases separating them. CDR1 is SQVTM, CDR2 ANQGSEA, per germline. CDR3 loop: CSVAQGDPTDTQYF. The CDR3 DNA sequence: TGCAGCGTTGCTCAGGGCGATCCCACAGATACGCAGTATTTT.

The chain uses TRBV11-1 and TRBJ2-5; 10 nucleotides line up with TRBD1. After removal of 5 bases from V and 4 bases from J, the junction contained 10 bases not matched to a gene. Germline V gene sequence: CDR1 SGHAT, CDR2 FQDESV (reference sequence). This CDR3 spans 16 amino acids. As DNA, the CDR3 is TGTGCCAGCAGCCGGCGGACAGGGGGGAATGGAGAGACCCAGTACTTC. This codes for CASSRRTGGNGETQYF.

The J gene is TRBJ2-1, the V gene TRBV7-3; 9 bases agree with TRBD2. V was pared by 4 bases and J by 0 bases, with 7 bases of the junction left unmatched. Germline V gene lookup returns CDR1 SGHTA and CDR2 FQGTGA. CDR3 size: 17 residues. The CDR3: CASSSRLAVSSYNEQFF. CDR3 in DNA: TGTGCCAGCAGCTCCCGACTAGCGGTGAGCTCCTACAATGAGCAGTTCTTC. Variable domain in full (rest from reference TRBV7-3 and TRBJ2-1): GAGVSQTPSNKVTEKGKYVELRCDPISGHTALYWYRQSLGQGPEFLIYFQGTGAADDSGLPNDRFFAVRPEGSVSTLKIQRTERGDSAVYLCASSSRLAVSSYNEQFFGPGTRLTVL.

DNA of the CDR3: TGTGCCAGCAGTTACGCCGGGGGACAGGGGGATGGCTACACCTTC. Translation gives CASSYAGGQGDGYTF. The chain joins TRBV6-6 to TRBJ1-2, with TRBD1 identical over 11 bases. The trim removed 2 bases at V and 6 bases at J, leaving 5 bases unmatched. Germline-derived CDR1 and CDR2 are MNHNY and SVGAGI (reference sequence). This CDR3 is 15 amino acids long.

The chain links TRBV4-3 to TRBJ2-1, with 8 bases identical to TRBD2. V was clipped by 1 base and J by 6 bases; unmatched bases: 5. The CDR3 sequence is 15 residues long. The germline gives CDR1 LGHNA, CDR2 YSLEER. This chain's CDR3 is CASSQGGLVLNEQFF. The DNA of the CDR3 is TGCGCCAGCAGCCAAGGGGGACTAGTACTCAATGAGCAGTTCTTC.

The chain has TRBV7-3 and TRBJ1-2; D uncertain. V dropped 5 bases and J dropped 7 bases, with 14 bases sitting between them. This CDR3 spans 13 amino acids. Germline CDR1 SGHTA, CDR2 FQGTGA. CDR3 loop: CASSPGGVSGYTF. The CDR3 DNA is TGTGCCAGCAGCCCGGGTGGTGTGAGTGGCTACACCTTC.

The chain employs TRBV3-1 (or the pseudogene TRBV3-2) and TRBJ1-3, with D perhaps TRBD1 (5 bases). This CDR3 contains 15 residues. Trimming shortened V by 0 bases and J by 4 bases, and 10 bases separated the two germline ends. Germline CDR1 LGHDT, CDR2 YNNKEL (reference sequence). CDR3 amino acids: CASSQDFRAGNTIYF. CDR3 nucleotides: TGTGCCAGCAGCCAAGATTTCAGGGCCGGAAACACCATATATTTT.

This clone was detected a few times. The rearrangement uses TRBV28 and TRBJ1-2; the match to TRBD1 covers 10 bases. Germline trimming cut 2 bases from V and 2 bases from J; bases unmatched to any gene: 8. This CDR3 region has 17 residues. The germline gives CDR1 MDHEN, CDR2 SYDVKM. The DNA of the CDR3 is TGTGCCAGCAGTTTAGGTTTGGCGGGACAGGGGAACTATGGCTACACCTTC. Translated, it gives CASSLGLAGQGNYGYTF.

Regarding this clone: This CDR3 is also generated by other DNA sequences in the sample. The V gene is TRBV6-5, the J gene TRBJ1-2; 10 nucleotides match TRBD1. Looked up from germline, CDR1 is MNHEY and CDR2 is SVGAGI. CDR3 length: 13 residues. J was trimmed by 3 bases and V by 6 bases; bases with no gene match: 1. CDR3 in amino acids: CASRTGGDYGYTF. Here the CDR3 DNA reads TGTGCCAGCAGGACAGGGGGCGACTATGGCTACACCTTC.